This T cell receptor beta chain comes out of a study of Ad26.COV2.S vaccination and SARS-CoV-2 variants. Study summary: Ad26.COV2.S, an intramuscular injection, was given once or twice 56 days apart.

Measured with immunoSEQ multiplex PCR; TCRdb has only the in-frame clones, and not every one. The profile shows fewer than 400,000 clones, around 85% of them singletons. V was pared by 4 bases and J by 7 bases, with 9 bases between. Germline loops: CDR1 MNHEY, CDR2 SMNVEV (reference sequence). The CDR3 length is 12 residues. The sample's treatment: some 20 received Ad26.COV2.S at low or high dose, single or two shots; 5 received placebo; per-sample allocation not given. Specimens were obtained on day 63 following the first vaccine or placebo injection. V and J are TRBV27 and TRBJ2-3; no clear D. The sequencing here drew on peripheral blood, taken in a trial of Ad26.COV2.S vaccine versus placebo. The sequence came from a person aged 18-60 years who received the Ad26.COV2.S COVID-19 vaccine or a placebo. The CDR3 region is CASSSLGNTQYF. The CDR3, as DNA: TGTGCCAGCAGTTCGTTGGGAAATACGCAGTATTTT.